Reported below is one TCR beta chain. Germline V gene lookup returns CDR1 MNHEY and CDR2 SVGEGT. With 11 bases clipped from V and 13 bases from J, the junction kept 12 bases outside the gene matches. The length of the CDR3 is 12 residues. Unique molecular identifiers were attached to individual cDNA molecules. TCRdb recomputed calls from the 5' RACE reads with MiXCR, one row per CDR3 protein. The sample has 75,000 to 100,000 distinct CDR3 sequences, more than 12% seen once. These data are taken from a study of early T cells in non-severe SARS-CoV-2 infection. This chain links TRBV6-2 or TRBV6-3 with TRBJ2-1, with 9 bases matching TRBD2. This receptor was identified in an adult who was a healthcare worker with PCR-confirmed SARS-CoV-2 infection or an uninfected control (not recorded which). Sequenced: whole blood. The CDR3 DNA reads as TGTGCCGGCGGGACTAGCTCATCCGCCCAGTTCTTC. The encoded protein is CAGGTSSSAQFF.